This T cell receptor beta chain was documented in a study of glioma-infiltrating T cells after dendritic cell vaccination. In the case of this clone: Its matching antigen is unknown.

Study-level points and caveats: Higher TCR clonality did not directly relate to longer survival. Higher pretreatment TIL content predicted longer progression-free time and survival.

The germline V gene has CDR1 SGHTS and CDR2 YDEGEE. This CDR3 spans 17 amino acids. Trimming shortened V by 1 base and J by 5 bases, and 21 bases separated the two germline ends. The immunoSEQ assay amplified TCRB CDR3 from up to about 2 ug DNA. The PCR used 60 V beta and 13 J beta primers. Clones were read by immunoSEQ multiplex PCR, and TCRdb kept only the in-frame ones, dropping some. The sample has 75,000 to 100,000 clones; approximately 81% are singletons. The chain employs TRBV5-8 and TRBJ1-1, with D possibly matching TRBD1 (6 bases). This sample comprised blood, obtained before dendritic cell vaccination. The receptor was derived from a human donor with glioblastoma. DNA for the CDR3: TGTGCCAGCAGCTTGTATACAGGGATGGGTTCGGAAACTGAAGCTTTCTTT. It codes for CASSLYTGMGSETEAFF.